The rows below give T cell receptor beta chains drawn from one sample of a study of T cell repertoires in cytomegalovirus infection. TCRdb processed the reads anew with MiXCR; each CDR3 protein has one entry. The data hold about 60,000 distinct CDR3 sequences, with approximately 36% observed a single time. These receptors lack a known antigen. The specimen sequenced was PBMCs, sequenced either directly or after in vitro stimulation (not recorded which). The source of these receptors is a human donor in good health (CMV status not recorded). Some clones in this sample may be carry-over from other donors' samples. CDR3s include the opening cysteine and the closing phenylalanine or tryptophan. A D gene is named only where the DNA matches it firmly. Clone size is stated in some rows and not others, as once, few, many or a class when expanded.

cdr3_aa: CASSPLAGNNEQFF
cdr3_nt: TGTGCCAGCAGCCCCTTAGCGGGAAACAATGAGCAGTTCTTC
v_call: TRBV14
clone_size: once
j_call: TRBJ2-1
d_call: TRBD2

cdr3_aa: CASSLTSGKDNEQFF
cdr3_nt: TGTGCCAGCAGCTTGACTAGCGGGAAAGACAATGAGCAGTTCTTC
v_call: TRBV5-4
clone_size: once
j_call: TRBJ2-1
d_call: TRBD2

cdr3_aa: CSARLPGGTDTQYF
cdr3_nt: TGCAGTGCTAGACTCCCAGGCGGCACAGATACGCAGTATTTT
v_call: TRBV20-1
clone_size: NA
j_call: TRBJ2-3
d_call: NA

cdr3_aa: CASSLGPLYEQYF
cdr3_nt: TGCGCCAGCAGTCTTGGGCCGCTCTACGAGCAGTACTTC
v_call: TRBV4-1
clone_size: few
j_call: TRBJ2-7
d_call: NA

cdr3_aa: CASSLGGGTAPYGYTF
cdr3_nt: TGTGCCAGCAGCTTAGGAGGCGGGACAGCCCCCTATGGCTACACCTTC
v_call: TRBV7-2
clone_size: few
j_call: TRBJ1-2
d_call: TRBD1

cdr3_aa: CASSWTSGTMYEQFF
cdr3_nt: TGTGCCAGCAGTTGGACTAGCGGGACAATGTATGAGCAGTTCTTC
v_call: TRBV12-3/TRBV12-4
clone_size: once
j_call: TRBJ2-1
d_call: TRBD2

cdr3_aa: CASSSGGASSYNSPLHF
cdr3_nt: TGTGCCAGCAGCTCCGGGGGGGCAAGCTCCTATAATTCACCCCTCCACTTT
v_call: TRBV11-2
clone_size: many
j_call: TRBJ1-6
d_call: NA

cdr3_aa: CASSLGPRPLHF
cdr3_nt: TGTGCCAGCAGCTTAGGGCCGAGACCCCTCCACTTT
v_call: TRBV7-6
clone_size: NA
j_call: TRBJ1-6
d_call: NA

cdr3_aa: CASSESRMKKLFF
cdr3_nt: TGTGCCAGCAGTGAATCGAGAATGAAGAAACTGTTTTTT
v_call: TRBV6-1
clone_size: few
j_call: TRBJ1-4
d_call: NA

cdr3_aa: CASSIDGRDGAGGNNEQFF
cdr3_nt: TGTGCCAGTAGTATAGATGGGCGGGATGGAGCGGGAGGTAATAATGAGCAGTTCTTC
v_call: TRBV19
clone_size: NA
j_call: TRBJ2-1
d_call: TRBD2

cdr3_aa: CASRGIRTDTQYF
cdr3_nt: TGTGCCAGCAGGGGGATCCGCACAGATACGCAGTATTTT
v_call: TRBV11-2
clone_size: few
j_call: TRBJ2-3
d_call: NA

cdr3_aa: CASSKVYNEQFF
cdr3_nt: TGTGCCAGCAGTAAAGTTTACAATGAGCAGTTCTTC
v_call: TRBV7-2
clone_size: few
j_call: TRBJ2-1
d_call: NA

cdr3_aa: CASSYGLGDTYEQYF
cdr3_nt: TGTGCCAGCAGTTATGGGCTAGGAGATACCTACGAGCAGTACTTC
v_call: TRBV6-2/TRBV6-3
clone_size: NA
j_call: TRBJ2-7
d_call: NA

cdr3_aa: CASSLGEGHSGELFF
cdr3_nt: TGCGCCAGCAGCTTGGGAGAAGGGCATAGCGGGGAGCTGTTTTTT
v_call: TRBV5-1
clone_size: NA
j_call: TRBJ2-2
d_call: NA

cdr3_aa: CASSWGLAANNEQFF
cdr3_nt: TGTGCCAGCAGCTGGGGACTAGCGGCAAACAATGAGCAGTTCTTC
v_call: TRBV7-2
clone_size: few
j_call: TRBJ2-1
d_call: TRBD2

cdr3_aa: CASSERGQRAYNEQFF
cdr3_nt: TGTGCCAGCAGTGAAAGGGGACAGAGAGCGTACAATGAGCAGTTCTTC
v_call: TRBV6-1
clone_size: few
j_call: TRBJ2-1
d_call: TRBD1

cdr3_aa: CASGRIRDSYNEQFF
cdr3_nt: TGTGCCAGCGGCCGAATTCGGGACAGTTACAATGAGCAGTTCTTC
v_call: TRBV19
clone_size: many
j_call: TRBJ2-1
d_call: TRBD1

cdr3_aa: CASSHGQGGAGELFF
cdr3_nt: TGTGCCAGCAGCCACGGACAGGGCGGGGCCGGGGAGCTGTTTTTT
v_call: TRBV5-5
clone_size: NA
j_call: TRBJ2-2
d_call: TRBD1

cdr3_aa: CASSSPGQGLPEAFF
cdr3_nt: TGTGCCAGCAGTTCGCCGGGACAGGGGCTCCCTGAAGCTTTCTTT
v_call: TRBV6-5
clone_size: few
j_call: TRBJ1-1
d_call: TRBD1

cdr3_aa: CASSLASLYEQYF
cdr3_nt: TGTGCCAGCAGTTTAGCCAGCCTCTACGAGCAGTACTTC
v_call: TRBV28
clone_size: NA
j_call: TRBJ2-7
d_call: NA

cdr3_aa: CASSQPGDNQPQHF
cdr3_nt: TGTGCCAGTAGTCAGCCAGGGGACAATCAGCCCCAGCATTTT
v_call: TRBV19
clone_size: few
j_call: TRBJ1-5
d_call: NA

cdr3_aa: CASSRSGTGPQPQHF
cdr3_nt: TGTGCCAGCAGCCGAAGCGGGACAGGTCCTCAGCCCCAGCATTTT
v_call: TRBV7-2
clone_size: NA
j_call: TRBJ1-5
d_call: TRBD1

cdr3_aa: CASSPQAQSWKFF
cdr3_nt: TGTGCCAGCAGCCCCCAAGCACAGTCATGGAAGTTCTTC
v_call: TRBV9
clone_size: NA
j_call: TRBJ2-1
d_call: NA

cdr3_aa: CASSFRVSNTIYF
cdr3_nt: TGTGCCAGCAGCTTCAGGGTGTCAAACACCATATATTTT
v_call: TRBV5-6
clone_size: few
j_call: TRBJ1-3
d_call: NA

cdr3_aa: CASGPLRGEKLFF
cdr3_nt: TGTGCCAGCGGACCGCTCCGAGGGGAAAAACTGTTTTTT
v_call: TRBV6-5
clone_size: NA
j_call: TRBJ1-4
d_call: NA

cdr3_aa: CASSELAYEQYF
cdr3_nt: TGTGCCAGCAGCGAACTAGCCTACGAGCAGTACTTC
v_call: TRBV7-2
clone_size: many
j_call: TRBJ2-7
d_call: NA

cdr3_aa: CASSIQVLEDTQYF
cdr3_nt: TGTGCCAGTAGTATCCAGGTACTCGAAGATACGCAGTATTTT
v_call: TRBV19
clone_size: NA
j_call: TRBJ2-3
d_call: NA

cdr3_aa: CASSLGLTTGPGNTIYF
cdr3_nt: TGTGCCAGCAGTTTAGGACTGACGACAGGGCCTGGAAACACCATATATTTT
v_call: TRBV12-3/TRBV12-4
clone_size: many
j_call: TRBJ1-3
d_call: TRBD1

cdr3_aa: CASSFPSGGYNEQFF
cdr3_nt: TGTGCCAGCAGCTTCCCTAGCGGGGGCTACAATGAGCAGTTCTTC
v_call: TRBV7-9
clone_size: NA
j_call: TRBJ2-1
d_call: TRBD2

cdr3_aa: CASRTGQTNTEAFF
cdr3_nt: TGTGCCAGCAGGACGGGACAGACGAACACTGAAGCTTTCTTT
v_call: TRBV11-2
clone_size: few
j_call: TRBJ1-1
d_call: TRBD1

cdr3_aa: CASRGRANEQFF
cdr3_nt: TGTGCCAGCCGGGGGCGAGCTAATGAGCAGTTCTTC
v_call: TRBV25-1
clone_size: few
j_call: TRBJ2-1
d_call: NA

cdr3_aa: CASSQVRGSSYNEQFF
cdr3_nt: TGTGCCAGCAGCCAAGTTAGAGGGAGCTCCTACAATGAGCAGTTCTTC
v_call: TRBV14
clone_size: few
j_call: TRBJ2-1
d_call: NA

cdr3_aa: CSASPFAQRGTGELFF
cdr3_nt: TGCAGTGCTAGCCCTTTCGCCCAGCGGGGGACCGGGGAGCTGTTTTTT
v_call: TRBV20-1
clone_size: few
j_call: TRBJ2-2
d_call: TRBD2

cdr3_aa: CASSVDPQGPVGYTF
cdr3_nt: TGTGCCAGCAGCGTAGACCCCCAGGGCCCCGTGGGCTACACCTTC
v_call: TRBV9
clone_size: NA
j_call: TRBJ1-2
d_call: NA

cdr3_aa: CASSLRKISEAFF
cdr3_nt: TGTGCCAGCAGCTTAAGGAAGATTTCTGAAGCTTTCTTT
v_call: TRBV7-6
clone_size: few
j_call: TRBJ1-1
d_call: NA

cdr3_aa: CSADTGDIYSYEQYF
cdr3_nt: TGCAGTGCAGATACAGGGGACATCTACTCCTACGAGCAGTACTTC
v_call: TRBV20-1
clone_size: NA
j_call: TRBJ2-7
d_call: TRBD1

cdr3_aa: CASSPGLAGEQFF
cdr3_nt: TGTGCCAGCAGCCCGGGACTAGCGGGCGAGCAGTTCTTC
v_call: TRBV11-2
clone_size: NA
j_call: TRBJ2-1
d_call: TRBD2

cdr3_aa: CASRQGVGEKLFF
cdr3_nt: TGTGCCAGCCGACAGGGGGTTGGAGAAAAACTGTTTTTT
v_call: TRBV19
clone_size: few
j_call: TRBJ1-4
d_call: TRBD1

cdr3_aa: CASSSQIHQPQHF
cdr3_nt: TGTGCCAGCAGCTCTCAGATACATCAGCCCCAGCATTTT
v_call: TRBV7-2
clone_size: many
j_call: TRBJ1-5
d_call: NA

cdr3_aa: CASSSGGGFSNQPQHF
cdr3_nt: TGTGCCAGCAGTTCAGGGGGGGGTTTTAGCAATCAGCCCCAGCATTTT
v_call: TRBV28
clone_size: few
j_call: TRBJ1-5
d_call: TRBD1

cdr3_aa: CASRLPGTTYEQYF
cdr3_nt: TGTGCCAGCAGACTCCCCGGGACCACGTACGAGCAGTACTTC
v_call: TRBV12-3/TRBV12-4
clone_size: NA
j_call: TRBJ2-7
d_call: NA

cdr3_aa: CASSDWQRPYEQYF
cdr3_nt: TGCGCCAGCAGTGATTGGCAGCGACCCTACGAGCAGTACTTC
v_call: TRBV10-1
clone_size: many
j_call: TRBJ2-7
d_call: NA

cdr3_aa: CASRWTDSNTEAFF
cdr3_nt: TGTGCCAGCAGGTGGACAGATAGCAACACTGAAGCTTTCTTT
v_call: TRBV7-9
clone_size: many
j_call: TRBJ1-1
d_call: NA

cdr3_aa: CASSRRTSGYTDTQYF
cdr3_nt: TGTGCCAGCAGCCGCCGGACTAGCGGATACACAGATACGCAGTATTTT
v_call: TRBV7-6
clone_size: NA
j_call: TRBJ2-3
d_call: TRBD2

cdr3_aa: CASSTQGNTEAFF
cdr3_nt: TGTGCCAGTAGTACACAGGGGAACACTGAAGCTTTCTTT
v_call: TRBV19
clone_size: NA
j_call: TRBJ1-1
d_call: NA

cdr3_aa: CASSQVPRSTGELFF
cdr3_nt: TGCGCCAGCAGCCAAGTACCCCGGAGCACCGGGGAGCTGTTTTTT
v_call: TRBV4-1
clone_size: NA
j_call: TRBJ2-2
d_call: NA

cdr3_aa: CASSFLASVRAQYF
cdr3_nt: TGTGCCAGCAGCTTCTTAGCCTCCGTGCGGGCCCAGTACTTC
v_call: TRBV7-9
clone_size: NA
j_call: TRBJ2-5
d_call: NA

cdr3_aa: CASSITREEQYF
cdr3_nt: TGTGCCAGCAGCATAACAAGGGAGGAGCAGTACTTC
v_call: TRBV7-9
clone_size: NA
j_call: TRBJ2-7
d_call: NA

cdr3_aa: CSALPPSGGWRGDTQYF
cdr3_nt: TGCAGTGCCCTCCCCCCTAGCGGGGGTTGGCGGGGGGATACGCAGTATTTT
v_call: TRBV20-1
clone_size: NA
j_call: TRBJ2-3
d_call: TRBD2

cdr3_aa: CASMGTMNTEAFF
cdr3_nt: TGTGCCAGCATGGGCACCATGAACACTGAAGCTTTCTTT
v_call: TRBV2
clone_size: NA
j_call: TRBJ1-1
d_call: NA

cdr3_aa: CASSPRTWARSYEQYF
cdr3_nt: TGTGCCAGCAGCCCTCGGACCTGGGCCCGCTCCTACGAGCAGTACTTC
v_call: TRBV7-3
clone_size: NA
j_call: TRBJ2-7
d_call: NA

cdr3_aa: CASSYSKGGWGNGYTF
cdr3_nt: TGTGCCAGCAGTTACTCGAAGGGGGGATGGGGTAATGGCTACACCTTC
v_call: TRBV6-6
clone_size: many
j_call: TRBJ1-2
d_call: NA

cdr3_aa: CASREGPAKNIQYF
cdr3_nt: TGTGCCAGCAGGGAGGGGCCAGCCAAAAACATTCAGTACTTC
v_call: TRBV6-2/TRBV6-3
clone_size: NA
j_call: TRBJ2-4
d_call: NA

cdr3_aa: CASSPFPRGSSSTDTQYF
cdr3_nt: TGTGCCAGCAGCCCATTTCCGCGGGGGAGTTCTAGCACAGATACGCAGTATTTT
v_call: TRBV7-2
clone_size: many
j_call: TRBJ2-3
d_call: TRBD2

cdr3_aa: CASSQDRIYGYTF
cdr3_nt: TGTGCCAGCAGCCAGGACAGAATCTATGGCTACACCTTC
v_call: TRBV7-2
clone_size: many
j_call: TRBJ1-2
d_call: NA

cdr3_aa: CASSPSVLNTEAFF
cdr3_nt: TGCGCCAGCAGCCCGTCAGTTTTGAACACTGAAGCTTTCTTT
v_call: TRBV4-3
clone_size: NA
j_call: TRBJ1-1
d_call: NA

cdr3_aa: CASSLYRGSNQPQHF
cdr3_nt: TGTGCCAGCAGCCTGTACAGGGGCAGCAATCAGCCCCAGCATTTT
v_call: TRBV7-8
clone_size: few
j_call: TRBJ1-5
d_call: TRBD1

cdr3_aa: CASSLEGDTGELFF
cdr3_nt: TGTGCCAGCAGCTTAGAGGGTGACACCGGGGAGCTGTTTTTT
v_call: TRBV7-9
clone_size: few
j_call: TRBJ2-2
d_call: NA

cdr3_aa: CASGVGGGLQPQHF
cdr3_nt: TGCGCCAGCGGCGTTGGGGGGGGGCTTCAGCCCCAGCATTTT
v_call: TRBV4-1
clone_size: NA
j_call: TRBJ1-5
d_call: NA

cdr3_aa: CASSFLSGRANNEQFF
cdr3_nt: TGTGCCAGCAGTTTTCTTAGCGGGAGGGCCAACAATGAGCAGTTCTTC
v_call: TRBV12-3/TRBV12-4
clone_size: NA
j_call: TRBJ2-1
d_call: TRBD2